Each of the 3 T cell receptor beta chains below was sequenced from the same sample in a study of shared clonotypes between healthy human individuals (dated by TCRdb to the early 2020s). Receptor libraries were prepared by the immunoSEQ multiplex PCR assay. TCRdb re-hosts the immuneACCESS table, in-frame sequences only. Its copies lack some clones; in the studies checked, an unresolved V gene accounts for under half of them, and the cause for the rest is not known. For this sample the table gives nearly 600,000 clones, of which around 95% were detected only once. The ten largest clones take up over 0.09% of the sample. CD8 naive samples were CD45RO-negative cells positively selected for CCR7, giving a CD45RA+CCR7+ population that excluded TemRA cells. The sequenced material came from naive CD8+ T cells sorted from blood. The meaning of the sample's cell subset or site label: CD45RA+CCR7+. The receptors shown here come from a woman between 25 and 40 years old in good health.

The rearrangement joins TRBV27 to TRBJ1-4; D is unresolved. Germline CDR1 and CDR2: MNHEY and SMNVEV (reference sequence). This CDR3 spans 14 amino acids. V was pared by 10 bases and J by 8 bases, with 20 bases between. The DNA of the CDR3 is TGTGCCACCGCAAGAGGCCGTGGTTGGGAAAAACTGTTTTTT. It encodes CATARGRGWEKLFF.

V is TRBV9 and J is TRBJ2-5, with D tentatively TRBD2 (5 bases). CDR3 length: 14 residues. Germline lookup yields CDR1 SGDLS and CDR2 YYNGEE. V dropped 0 bases and J dropped 4 bases, with 10 bases sitting between them. CDR3 DNA sequence: TGTGCCAGCAGCGTAGATTCCGGACTAGAGACCCAGTACTTC. Its translation: CASSVDSGLETQYF.

This clone has a single count. The genes are TRBV29-1 and TRBJ1-3; TRBD1 agrees at 7 bases. This CDR3 region has 14 residues. After removal of 6 bases from V and 1 base from J, the junction contained 6 bases not matched to a gene. Germline CDR1 is SQVTM and CDR2 is ANQGSEA. The CDR3 loop reads CSVVDRESGNTIYF. CDR3 in DNA: TGCAGCGTCGTTGACAGGGAGTCTGGAAACACCATATATTTT.